This TCR beta chain was profiled in a study of CD8+CD57+ T cells in acquired aplastic anemia. This CDR3 contains 15 residues. Losses at the gene ends were 0 bases for V and 1 base for J; bases not matched to a gene: 0. The germline V gene encodes CDR1 MNHNS and CDR2 SASEGT. Only patients with CD8+CD57+ cell expansion on flow cytometry were chosen for sequencing. The table lists this clonotype with many counts. According to the study, genomic DNA was the template for TCR beta VDJ and CDR3 profiling. TCRdb re-derived calls from the reads in MiXCR, one entry per CDR3 protein. The table records around 200,000 distinct CDR3 sequences, around three fifths of them present only once.

The receptor was isolated from a human donor with aplastic anemia. The source material was sorted CD4+, CD8+, or CD8+CD57+ T cells (not recorded which) from PBMCs. The chain combines TRBV6-1 with TRBJ2-1, with TRBD2 matching over 7 bases. This CDR3 is CASSEAAGSYNEQFF. The CDR3 DNA is TGTGCCAGCAGTGAAGCAGCGGGGTCCTACAATGAGCAGTTCTTC.